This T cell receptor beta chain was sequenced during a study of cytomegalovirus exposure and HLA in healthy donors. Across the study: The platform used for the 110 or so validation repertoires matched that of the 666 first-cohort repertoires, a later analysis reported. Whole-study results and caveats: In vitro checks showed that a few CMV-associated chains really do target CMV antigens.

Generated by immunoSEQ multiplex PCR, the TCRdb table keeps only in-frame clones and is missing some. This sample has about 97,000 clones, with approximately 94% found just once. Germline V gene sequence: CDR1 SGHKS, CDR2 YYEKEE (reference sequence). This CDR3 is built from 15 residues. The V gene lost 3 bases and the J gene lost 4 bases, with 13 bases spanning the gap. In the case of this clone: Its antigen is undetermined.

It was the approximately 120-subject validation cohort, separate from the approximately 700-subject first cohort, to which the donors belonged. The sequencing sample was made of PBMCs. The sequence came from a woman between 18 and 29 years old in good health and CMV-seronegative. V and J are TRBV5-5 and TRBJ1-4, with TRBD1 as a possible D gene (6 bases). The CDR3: CASSYPGALNEKLFF. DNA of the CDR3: TGTGCCAGCAGCTACCCAGGGGCCCTTAATGAAAAACTGTTTTTT.